The clone carrying this TCR beta chain was detected ten times or more. Its target is not known. Trimming shortened V by 1 base and J by 1 base, and 10 bases separated the two germline ends. The germline V gene has CDR1 KGHSH and CDR2 LQKENI. The CDR3 loop spans 15 amino acids. The entry originates in a study of regulatory T cells in long-lasting Graves disease. Time point meaning: newly diagnosed GD, antithyroid drugs for less than 3 months. From RNA extracted from PBMCs, the TCR library was made. Researchers made TCR beta libraries by using iRepertoire HTBI primers and running Arm-PCR on CDR3 regions. TCRdb used MiXCR to reprocess the multiplex PCR reads, holding one entry per CDR3 protein. The table has about 450,000 distinct CDR3 sequences, 13% to 15% seen once. Study-wide points: Persistent disease samples used TRBV28, TRBJ1-2 and TRBJ2-5 preferentially.

The same specimen was also included in a second study, on T cells in Graves' hyperthyroidism and ophthalmopathy. From that study: Graves' hyperthyroidism without ophthalmopathy progression within 18 months was termed stable. Patients aged 18 to 65 had newly diagnosed hyperthyroidism lasting under 2 months. During a first-round RT-PCR of the TCR CDR3, the HTBI primer set was used.

Sequenced here: peripheral blood mononuclear cells (PBMCs), sampled at new diagnosis, from a patient treated with antithyroid drugs. The sequence derives from a woman aged 45-59 years with Graves disease. The rearrangement joins TRBV18 to TRBJ2-5; D may correspond to TRBD1 or TRBD2 (5 bases each). In DNA, the CDR3 is TGTGCCAGCTCACCACGGCACGGGACCCAAGAGACCCAGTACTTC. It codes for CASSPRHGTQETQYF.